This T cell receptor beta chain is from a study of blood T cell repertoires in COVID-19. Study overall: Sources were T cells, B-cell-depleted T cells, or PBMCs; the material itself was cDNA or gDNA.

Profiling relied on immunoSEQ multiplex PCR, and the TCRdb table lists in-frame clones only, not all of them. The sample includes hundreds of thousands of clones, roughly nine tenths of them seen just once. In terms of age and location, participants ranged from roughly 18 to 90 years and lived in 24 US areas. Participant reports of clinical history set cohort assignment. This CDR3 comprises 15 residues. V dropped 4 bases and J dropped 0 bases, with 13 bases sitting between them. The V gene's germline CDR1 is ENHRY and CDR2 SYGVKD. Sequences were obtained from PBMCs or T cells enriched from blood (not recorded which). The chain employs TRBV10-3 and TRBJ2-7; D is possibly TRBD1 (5 bases). The receptor's source is a man aged 60 to 75 who had recovered from COVID-19. The CDR3 region is CAISGGGRYSYEQYF. CDR3 DNA sequence: TGTGCCATCAGTGGGGGCGGACGCTACTCCTACGAGCAGTACTTC.